Shown below are 9 T cell receptor beta chains from a single sample sequenced in a study of blood T cell repertoires in COVID-19. TCRdb's table, derived via immunoSEQ multiplex PCR, lists solely in-frame clones and lacks some. The sample shows hundreds of thousands of clones, roughly 87% of them seen only once. The specimen sequenced was PBMCs or T cells enriched from blood (not recorded which). The receptors originated from a woman in her 30s with acute COVID-19.

Turning to this clone: Other nucleotide sequences from this sample produce the same CDR3. This chain links TRBV6-5 with TRBJ1-6; 9 bases align to TRBD1. Germline values: CDR1 MNHEY, CDR2 SVGAGI. The trim removed 5 bases at V and 4 bases at J, leaving 3 bases unmatched. The CDR3 extends over 15 amino acids. The CDR3 reads CASSPGQGYNSPLHF. Here the CDR3 DNA reads TGTGCCAGCAGTCCGGGACAGGGATATAATTCACCCCTCCACTTT.

V usage is TRBV19 and J usage is TRBJ1-2; 12 nucleotides line up with TRBD1. Germline lookup yields CDR1 LNHDA and CDR2 SQIVND (reference sequence). This CDR3 contains 16 residues. J gave up 8 bases and V 3 bases, and 10 bases lay outside the gene matches. The CDR3 spells CASSMTGTGGIRGYTF. CDR3 sequence (DNA): TGTGCCAGTAGTATGACCGGGACAGGGGGCATTAGAGGCTACACCTTC.

The CDR3 protein is CASSTEWTGRSEKLFF. CDR3 in DNA: TGTGCCAGTAGTACCGAGTGGACAGGGAGGAGTGAAAAACTGTTTTTT. V usage is TRBV19 and J usage is TRBJ1-4; 8 bases map to TRBD1. Germline V lookup: CDR1 LNHDA, CDR2 SQIVND (reference sequence). CDR3 length: 16 amino acids. The junction had 11 bases not matched to a gene; V was cut back by 4 bases and J by 7 bases.

The V gene is TRBV12-3 or TRBV12-4, the J gene TRBJ1-2, with D hard to call. Trimming stripped 1 base from V and 4 bases from J, with 7 bases between. This CDR3 spans 13 amino acids. CDR3 loop: CASSLEYSYGYTF. The CDR3 DNA sequence: TGTGCCAGCAGTTTAGAATATTCCTATGGCTACACCTTC.

The chain carries TRBV4-1 and TRBJ1-5; D might be TRBD1 (6 bases). The CDR3 is 16 residues long. Germline V gene lookup returns CDR1 MGHRA and CDR2 YSYEKL. V was pared by 2 bases and J by 3 bases, with 14 bases between. The CDR3 DNA is TGCGCCAGCAGCCAATCAACGGACAGCCTCAATCAGCCCCAGCATTTT. Its protein is CASSQSTDSLNQPQHF.

In the case of this clone: Distinct nucleotide sequences in the sample also encode this CDR3. The V call is TRBV7-9, the J call TRBJ1-1, with D unresolved. V was pared by 4 bases and J by 1 base, with 4 bases between. In germline, CDR1 is SEHNR, CDR2 FQNEAQ (reference sequence). The CDR3 loop spans 12 amino acids. The CDR3 sequence is CASSSRNTEAFF. The CDR3 DNA reads TGTGCCAGCAGCTCTAGGAACACTGAAGCTTTCTTT.

The V call is TRBV5-6, the J call TRBJ1-1; D remains ambiguous. The CDR3 has 13 amino acids. Trimming shortened V by 0 bases and J by 1 base, and 4 bases separated the two germline ends. CDR1 and CDR2 from the germline V gene are SGHDT and YYEEEE. The CDR3 DNA reads as TGTGCCAGCAGCTTGGACAGGAACACTGAAGCTTTCTTT. This gives the protein CASSLDRNTEAFF.

The rearrangement uses TRBV6-6 and TRBJ2-3; unclear D gene. The V gene lost 8 bases and the J gene lost 2 bases, with 11 bases spanning the gap. The CDR3 contains 13 residues. CDR1 MNHNY and CDR2 SVGAGI come from the germline V gene (reference sequence). In DNA, the CDR3 is TGTGCCAGCGGTTTAGTTAACACAGATACGCAGTATTTT. Amino acid sequence: CASGLVNTDTQYF.

This chain joins TRBV27 and TRBJ2-1; possible D gene TRBD2, 6 bases. Germline lookup yields CDR1 MNHEY and CDR2 SMNVEV (reference sequence). Trimming removed 2 bases from V and 7 bases from J, with 15 bases in between. The CDR3 consists of 15 residues. CDR3 protein: CASSLNGWAGNEQFF. The DNA for the CDR3 is TGTGCCAGCAGTTTAAACGGTTGGGCGGGGAATGAGCAGTTCTTC.